The 29 T cell receptor beta chains reported below all come from one sample, sequenced in a study of OX40 agonist ivuxolimab in advanced cancers. Generated by immunoSEQ multiplex PCR, the TCRdb table keeps only in-frame clones and is missing some. The profile covers roughly 91,000 clones, with approximately 95% appearing a single time and around 2.2% taken by the ten largest. Specimen: CD4+ or CD8+ T cells sorted from blood, collected in a trial of the OX40 agonist ivuxolimab. The receptor source for this set is an adult with an advanced solid tumor such as melanoma, head and neck, liver or kidney cancer.

This sequence joins TRBV4-1 and TRBJ2-7; no clear D gene. The CDR3 contains 14 residues. Trimming took off 0 bases at V and 4 bases at J, with 10 bases between the two ends. Germline V gene data show CDR1 as MGHRA and CDR2 as YSYEKL. Here the CDR3 reads CASSQDQTLYEQYF. CDR3 DNA: TGCGCCAGCAGCCAAGATCAGACTCTATACGAGCAGTACTTC.

This chain connects TRBV28 to TRBJ1-1; D not certain. Trimming left V 6 bases short and J 0 bases short, with 5 bases between. The length of the CDR3 is 12 residues. Germline CDR1 MDHEN, CDR2 SYDVKM. For the CDR3, the DNA is TGTGCCAGCAGGCTAATGAACACTGAAGCTTTCTTT. Translation: CASRLMNTEAFF.

The V and J genes are TRBV9 and TRBJ2-5, with 10 bases that match TRBD1. CDR1 and CDR2 (germline): SGDLS, YYNGEE. The CDR3 runs to 16 residues. V lost 3 bases and J lost 2; bases outside the gene matches: 7. CDR3 amino acids: CASSAPGQGTQETQYF. The CDR3 nucleotides read TGTGCCAGCAGCGCCCCGGGACAGGGGACGCAAGAGACCCAGTACTTC.

The V and J genes are TRBV28 and TRBJ2-1, with 8 bases lining up with TRBD1. The J segment lost 6 bases and the V segment lost 7 bases, leaving 8 bases of the junction unmatched. The V gene's germline CDR1 is MDHEN and CDR2 SYDVKM. CDR3 length equals 14 residues. CDR3 bases: TGTGCCAGCACTCCCGGGGGACAGGCCAATGAGCAGTTCTTC. Translation: CASTPGGQANEQFF. The complete variable domain, with remaining parts taken from reference TRBV28 and TRBJ2-1, reads DVKVTQSSRYLVKRTGEKVFLECVQDMDHENMFWYRQDPGLGLRLIYFSYDVKMKEKGDIPEGYSVSREKKERFSLILESASTNQTSMYLCASTPGGQANEQFFGPGTRLTVL.

The gene calls are TRBV30 and TRBJ1-5; D remains unclear. The V end lost 0 bases, the J end lost 1 base, and 10 bases lay between the germline ends. Germline assignment: CDR1 GTSNPN and CDR2 SVGIG (reference sequence). CDR3 length equals 15 residues. DNA for the CDR3: TGTGCCTGGAGTGTACGTCTTGAGAGCAATCAGCCCCAGCATTTT. Translating it yields CAWSVRLESNQPQHF.

This chain connects TRBV7-8 to TRBJ2-5; D is possibly TRBD1 (5 bases). The germline V gene encodes CDR1 SGHVS and CDR2 FQNEAQ. Trimming removed 0 bases from V and 4 bases from J, with 6 bases in between. The CDR3 sequence is 13 residues long. Here the CDR3 DNA reads TGTGCCAGCAGCTTAGCGCAGGGAGAGACCCAGTACTTC. It codes for CASSLAQGETQYF.

CDR3 in DNA: TGTGCCAGCAGTTTAGACAGGGGTCCCGGGGAGCTGTTTTTT. Its translation is CASSLDRGPGELFF. The chain is built from TRBV28 and TRBJ2-2, with 8 bases lining up with TRBD1. Germline assignment: CDR1 MDHEN and CDR2 SYDVKM. This CDR3 is 14 amino acids long. V lost 2 bases and J lost 6; bases outside the gene matches: 2. The variable domain in full, with the rest retrieved from reference TRBV28 and TRBJ2-2, is DVKVTQSSRYLVKRTGEKVFLECVQDMDHENMFWYRQDPGLGLRLIYFSYDVKMKEKGDIPEGYSVSREKKERFSLILESASTNQTSMYLCASSLDRGPGELFFGEGSRLTVL.

V usage is TRBV9 and J usage is TRBJ2-5; perhaps TRBD2 as D (6 bases). V was shortened by 3 bases and J by 4 bases, with 7 bases between the two germline ends. Germline loops: CDR1 SGDLS, CDR2 YYNGEE. The CDR3 extends over 12 amino acids. In DNA form, the CDR3 reads TGTGCCAGCAGCGCCGGGGGAGAGACCCAGTACTTC. It is translated as CASSAGGETQYF.

The chain carries TRBV27 and TRBJ1-1; 7 positions match TRBD1. This CDR3 spans 18 amino acids. CDR1 is MNHEY and CDR2 is SMNVEV in the germline V gene (reference sequence). V shed 5 bases, J shed 2 bases, and the junction held 17 bases outside the gene matches. In nucleotides, the CDR3 is TGTGCCAGCAGTACCCGGTTCGACCCGGGACAGCGAAACACTGAAGCTTTCTTT. Protein sequence: CASSTRFDPGQRNTEAFF.

This clone was seen only once. V is TRBV7-3 and J is TRBJ2-3; no clear D. Germline CDR1 and CDR2: SGHTA and FQGTGA. This CDR3 has 14 amino acids. Trimming removed 6 bases at V and 2 bases at J, with 12 bases between. CDR3 region: CASSSGRITDTQYF. The CDR3 region has the DNA TGTGCCAGCAGTTCGGGCAGGATCACAGATACGCAGTATTTT.

This clone has only one observation. CDR3 in DNA: TGTGCCAGCAGCGCCGAGGTGGCAAAACAAGAGACCCAGTACTTC. As protein: CASSAEVAKQETQYF. The chain combines TRBV7-7 with TRBJ2-5; D is ambiguous. CDR3 length: 15 amino acids. Germline V gives CDR1 SSHAT, CDR2 FNYEAQ (reference sequence). Between the trimmed V and J ends, which lost 5 bases and 2 bases, there was a span of 15 bases.

The chain links TRBV4-2 to TRBJ2-7; no clear D. The CDR3 length is 15 residues. V gave up 1 base and J gave up 1 base, with 11 bases separating them. Germline V gives CDR1 LGHNA, CDR2 YNFKEQ. DNA of the CDR3: TGTGCCAGCAGCCAAGTTAAAGGGAATTCCTACGAGCAGTACTTC. Its translation is CASSQVKGNSYEQYF.

The genes are TRBV27 and TRBJ2-1; maybe TRBD2 (5 bases). The CDR3 has 12 residues. Germline CDR1 MNHEY, CDR2 SMNVEV (reference sequence). Between the trimmed V and J ends, which lost 6 bases and 9 bases, there was a span of 12 bases. In DNA form, the CDR3 reads TGTGCCAGCAGCCCGGGGAGCTTTGAGCAGTTCTTC. Its protein product is CASSPGSFEQFF.

This chain connects TRBV11-2 to TRBJ2-7, with 8 positions matching TRBD2. Unmatched junction bases numbered 9, after V lost 5 bases and J lost 3 bases. This CDR3 spans 15 amino acids. Looked up from germline, CDR1 is SGHAT and CDR2 is FQNNGV. In DNA form, the CDR3 reads TGTGCCAGCAGCCCCCGGGGGGGGGTGGTCTACGAGCAGTACTTC. Its translation: CASSPRGGVVYEQYF.

The V gene is TRBV12-5, the J gene TRBJ1-2, with 7 bases lining up with TRBD1. The length of the CDR3 is 14 residues. The V segment lost 0 bases and the J segment 2 bases; nucleotides outside the gene matches: 0. From germline, CDR1 is LGHNT and CDR2 FRNRAP. The CDR3 nucleotides are TGTGCTAGTGGTTTGGTGGACAGGAACTATGGCTACACCTTC. Encoded protein: CASGLVDRNYGYTF. The full variable domain, completed using reference TRBV12-5 and TRBJ1-2, is DARVTQTPRHKVTEMGQEVTMRCQPILGHNTVFWYRQTMMQGLELLAYFRNRAPLDDSGMPKDRFSAEMPDATLATLKIQPSEPRDSAVYFCASGLVDRNYGYTFGSGTRLTVV.

The chain combines TRBV11-2 with TRBJ2-1, with 9 bases lining up with TRBD2. Germline lookup yields CDR1 SGHAT and CDR2 FQNNGV. This CDR3 spans 16 amino acids. After removal of 6 bases from V and 6 bases from J, the junction contained 12 bases not matched to a gene. The CDR3 spells CASSPPVLRGGNEQFF. CDR3 DNA: TGTGCCAGCAGTCCCCCCGTCCTGCGGGGGGGCAATGAGCAGTTCTTC.

Only one count was recorded for this clone. The chain couples TRBV19 to TRBJ2-7; perhaps TRBD1 as D (5 bases). The V gene's germline CDR1 is LNHDA and CDR2 SQIVND (reference sequence). This CDR3 spans 14 amino acids. V was cut by 1 base and J by 0 bases, with 7 bases left in between. In nucleotides, the CDR3 is TGTGCCAGTAGTATAGCAGGGAACTCCTACGAGCAGTACTTC. This gives the protein CASSIAGNSYEQYF. The whole variable domain, remainder taken from reference TRBV19 and TRBJ2-7, is DGGITQSPKYLFRKEGQNVTLSCEQNLNHDAMYWYRQDPGQGLRLIYYSQIVNDFQKGDIAEGYSVSREKKESFPLTVTSAQKNPTAFYLCASSIAGNSYEQYFGPGTRLTVT.

About this clone: At the DNA level, this CDR3 is encoded by other sequences in the same sample as well. The chain has TRBV5-6 and TRBJ1-3; 7 nucleotides match TRBD1. Looked up from germline, CDR1 is SGHDT and CDR2 is YYEEEE. V lost 5 bases, J lost 0 bases, and 14 bases stayed unmatched. The CDR3 has 18 amino acids. The CDR3 protein is CASSWMTGNDASGNTIYF. The DNA of the CDR3 is TGTGCCAGCAGTTGGATGACAGGGAATGATGCCTCTGGAAACACCATATATTTT. Full variable domain (remainder filled in from reference TRBV5-6 and TRBJ1-3): DAGVTQSPTHLIKTRGQQVTLRCSPKSGHDTVSWYQQALGQGPQFIFQYYEEEERQRGNFPDRFSGHQFPNYSSELNVNALLLGDSALYLCASSWMTGNDASGNTIYFGEGSWLTVV.

V is TRBV6-5 and J is TRBJ1-2; 9 bases fit TRBD1. From germline, CDR1 is MNHEY and CDR2 SVGAGI. Trimming removed 6 bases from V and 2 bases from J; junction bases left unmatched: 7. The CDR3 is made up of 15 amino acids. The CDR3 is CASSRPGTGNYGYTF. CDR3 DNA sequence: TGTGCCAGCAGCCGACCCGGGACAGGGAACTATGGCTACACCTTC.

The rearrangement links TRBV9 to TRBJ1-4, with D possibly TRBD1 on 5 matching bases. The germline CDR1 and CDR2 sequences are SGDLS and YYNGEE. Trimming stripped 3 bases from V and 6 bases from J, with 12 bases between. CDR3 length: 14 residues. The CDR3 bases are TGTGCCAGCAGCGGCCAGGGACCCGATGAAAAACTGTTTTTT. It codes for CASSGQGPDEKLFF.

This clone came up once. The gene calls are TRBV11-2 and TRBJ2-7; 7 positions match TRBD2. V lost 5 bases to trimming and J lost 2 bases; unmatched junction nucleotides: 9. The CDR3 has 15 residues. CDR1 SGHAT and CDR2 FQNNGV come from the germline V gene. This CDR3 reads CASSLPTGGAYEQYF. The CDR3 DNA is TGTGCCAGCAGCCTCCCCACTGGGGGGGCCTACGAGCAGTACTTC. The full variable domain, completed using reference TRBV11-2 and TRBJ2-7, is EAGVAQSPRYKIIEKRQSVAFWCNPISGHATLYWYQQILGQGPKLLIQFQNNGVVDDSQLPKDRFSAERLKGVDSTLKIQPAKLEDSAVYLCASSLPTGGAYEQYFGPGTRLTVT.

The chain is built from TRBV4-3 and TRBJ2-7; D is uncertain. This CDR3 spans 14 amino acids. The V gene lost 0 bases and the J gene lost 0 bases, with 6 bases spanning the gap. CDR1 is LGHNA and CDR2 is YSLEER in the germline V gene. The CDR3 DNA reads as TGCGCCAGCAGCCAAGATCCGATCTCCTACGAGCAGTACTTC. Its translation is CASSQDPISYEQYF.

The chain is built from TRBV14 and TRBJ2-7, with a weak D call TRBD1 (6 bases). The CDR3 spans 17 residues. Between the trimmed V and J ends, which lost 0 bases and 0 bases, there was a span of 15 bases. Germline V gene data show CDR1 as SGHDN and CDR2 as FVKESK. The CDR3 region is CASSQDYLAGDSYEQYF. In nucleotides, the CDR3 is TGTGCCAGCAGCCAAGATTACCTGGCAGGGGACTCCTACGAGCAGTACTTC. The whole variable domain, remainder taken from reference TRBV14 and TRBJ2-7, is EAGVTQFPSHSVIEKGQTVTLRCDPISGHDNLYWYRRVMGKEIKFLLHFVKESKQDESGMPNNRFLAERTGGTYSTLKVQPAELEDSGVYFCASSQDYLAGDSYEQYFGPGTRLTVT.

This chain joins TRBV7-6 and TRBJ1-3; 10 nucleotides align to TRBD1. Per the germline V gene, CDR1 is SGHVS and CDR2 is FNYEAQ. After removal of 2 bases from V and 3 bases from J, the junction contained 4 bases not matched to a gene. The CDR3 is 16 residues long. The CDR3 DNA reads TGTGCCAGCAGCTTATCGGGGACAGGGGTTGGAAACACCATATATTTT. Amino acid sequence: CASSLSGTGVGNTIYF.

The genes are TRBV28 and TRBJ1-5; D remains ambiguous. Germline lookup yields CDR1 MDHEN and CDR2 SYDVKM. Trimming left V 2 bases short and J 7 bases short, with 9 bases between. This CDR3 has 13 residues. The CDR3 DNA reads TGTGCCAGCAGTTTAAGGCTCCAACAGCCCCAGCATTTT. It is translated as CASSLRLQQPQHF. Full variable domain (remainder filled in from reference TRBV28 and TRBJ1-5): DVKVTQSSRYLVKRTGEKVFLECVQDMDHENMFWYRQDPGLGLRLIYFSYDVKMKEKGDIPEGYSVSREKKERFSLILESASTNQTSMYLCASSLRLQQPQHFGDGTRLSIL.

The J gene is TRBJ2-5, the V gene TRBV6-5, with 10 bases identical to TRBD1. Germline CDR1 is MNHEY and CDR2 is SVGAGI. The ends lost 5 bases at V and 4 bases at J; junction bases unmatched: 4. CDR3 length: 14 residues. The CDR3 nucleotides are TGTGCCAGCAGTCTCCGGGACAGGGGAGAGACCCAGTACTTC. Its protein is CASSLRDRGETQYF.

This chain's CDR3 is CASSRTDETYEQYF. The DNA for the CDR3 is TGTGCCAGCAGCCGGACTGACGAGACCTACGAGCAGTACTTC. The chain recombines TRBV6-5 with TRBJ2-7; D might be TRBD2 (5 bases). Germline V gene data show CDR1 as MNHEY and CDR2 as SVGAGI. The CDR3 is made up of 14 amino acids. V was clipped by 6 bases and J by 2 bases, with 14 bases between them.

The J gene is TRBJ2-3, the V gene TRBV7-9; D remains unclear. Germline V lookup: CDR1 SEHNR, CDR2 FQNEAQ (reference sequence). V dropped 1 base and J dropped 0 bases, with 8 bases sitting between them. This CDR3 spans 15 amino acids. CDR3 bases: TGTGCCAGCAGCTTAGGGGTTACTAGCACAGATACGCAGTATTTT. Its protein product is CASSLGVTSTDTQYF.

The chain links TRBV7-3 to TRBJ2-7; no firm D call. Germline loops: CDR1 SGHTA, CDR2 FQGTGA. Trimming left V 5 bases short and J 7 bases short, with 21 bases between. This CDR3 spans 15 amino acids. The CDR3 here is CASSPHPALSGEQYF. The DNA for the CDR3 is TGTGCCAGCAGCCCGCATCCTGCGCTCTCTGGGGAGCAGTACTTC.